The 6 T cell receptor beta chains below come from one sample, sequenced in a study of blood T cell repertoires in COVID-19. Profiling relied on immunoSEQ multiplex PCR, and the TCRdb table lists in-frame clones only, not all of them. Of approximately 210,000 clones listed, approximately 84% are singletons. Sample: peripheral blood. The receptors here all came from a man aged 40-50 years with active or convalescent COVID-19.

The chain is built from TRBV6-4 and TRBJ1-5; possible D gene TRBD1, 5 bases. The CDR3 runs 17 residues. Trimming stripped 3 bases from V and 1 base from J, with 16 bases between. Germline V CDR1 and CDR2: MRHNA, SNTAGT. The CDR3 loop reads CASSEVAGRGSNQPQHF. CDR3 sequence (DNA): TGTGCCAGCAGTGAAGTAGCAGGGCGAGGCAGCAATCAGCCCCAGCATTTT.

CDR3 loop: CASSSSAFRTGGNQPQHF. In DNA form, the CDR3 reads TGTGCCAGCAGTAGCAGCGCCTTCCGGACAGGGGGCAATCAGCCCCAGCATTTT. This rearrangement joins TRBV27 to TRBJ1-5; 9 bases are a match to TRBD1. The CDR3 extends over 18 amino acids. The trim removed 5 bases at V and 2 bases at J, leaving 13 bases unmatched. The V gene's germline CDR1 is MNHEY and CDR2 SMNVEV (reference sequence).

The rearrangement links TRBV5-6 to TRBJ1-1; 8 bases align to TRBD1. J lost 5 bases, V lost 4 bases, and 4 bases had no gene match. The germline V gene has CDR1 SGHDT and CDR2 YYEEEE. This CDR3 has 13 amino acids. CDR3 loop: CASSRTGLTEAFF. The CDR3 region has the DNA TGTGCCAGCAGCCGGACAGGGCTGACTGAAGCTTTCTTT. The entire variable domain, with the rest obtained from reference TRBV5-6 and TRBJ1-1, is as follows: DAGVTQSPTHLIKTRGQQVTLRCSPKSGHDTVSWYQQALGQGPQFIFQYYEEEERQRGNFPDRFSGHQFPNYSSELNVNALLLGDSALYLCASSRTGLTEAFFGQGTRLTVV.

The sample holds one count of this clone. CDR3 region: CASSLYGSGNQPQHF. The CDR3 bases are TGTGCCAGCAGTTTGTATGGGAGTGGCAATCAGCCCCAGCATTTT. The genes are TRBV28 and TRBJ1-5; D unresolved. The CDR3 spans 15 residues. The V gene lost 3 bases and the J gene lost 2 bases, with 11 bases spanning the gap. Germline V gene lookup returns CDR1 MDHEN and CDR2 SYDVKM.

The rearrangement links TRBV29-1 to TRBJ2-2, with D perhaps matching TRBD2 (5 bases). The V end lost 4 bases, the J end lost 6 bases, and 21 bases lay between the germline ends. The CDR3 totals 16 residues. Germline V gene lookup returns CDR1 SQVTM and CDR2 ANQGSEA. The CDR3: CSVATSPPSLAGELFF. Written as DNA, the CDR3 is TGCAGCGTTGCGACCTCTCCCCCGTCACTAGCCGGGGAGCTGTTTTTT.

The CDR3 nucleotides are TGCGCCAGCAGCCAAGGGGCAGCTTTCGAAGCTTTCTTT. This translates into CASSQGAAFEAFF. The J gene is TRBJ1-1, the V gene TRBV4-1; D not resolved. Germline V CDR1 and CDR2: MGHRA, YSYEKL. This CDR3 has 13 amino acids. V lost 1 base to trimming and J lost 8 bases, with 11 bases between them.